This TCR beta chain was recorded in a study of spatial heterogeneity in lung cancer. Time point defined: sample taken at primary tumor resection. The input material, whole RNA from tumor, nontumor lung or frozen PBMC, was sequenced unsorted. This clonotype was seen repeatedly, ten times or more. What it recognizes is unknown. Findings and caveats of the study: Ubiquitous and regional nonsynonymous mutations were tracked by counts of ubiquitous and regional expanded TCRs, respectively. It was found that expanded intratumoral alpha and beta TCR counts tracked tumor mutation counts.

The study tagged each TCR cDNA molecule with a unique molecular identifier. TCRdb processed the 5' RACE reads anew with MiXCR; each CDR3 protein has one entry. This repertoire shows about 3,100 distinct CDR3 sequences, roughly 12% found once; its top ten account for about 8%. The starting material was lung tumor tissue, obtained at surgery. This clonotype was sampled from a male donor with early-stage non-small cell lung cancer.

CDR3 bases: TGTGCCAGCAGCTTACAATCGGGGGGAGAGACCCAGTACTTC. This encodes CASSLQSGGETQYF. This chain uses TRBV7-9 with TRBJ2-5; 7 nucleotides align to TRBD2. The germline gives CDR1 SEHNR, CDR2 FQNEAQ (reference sequence). The length of the CDR3 is 14 residues. J gave up 4 bases and V 2 bases, and 4 bases lay outside the gene matches.